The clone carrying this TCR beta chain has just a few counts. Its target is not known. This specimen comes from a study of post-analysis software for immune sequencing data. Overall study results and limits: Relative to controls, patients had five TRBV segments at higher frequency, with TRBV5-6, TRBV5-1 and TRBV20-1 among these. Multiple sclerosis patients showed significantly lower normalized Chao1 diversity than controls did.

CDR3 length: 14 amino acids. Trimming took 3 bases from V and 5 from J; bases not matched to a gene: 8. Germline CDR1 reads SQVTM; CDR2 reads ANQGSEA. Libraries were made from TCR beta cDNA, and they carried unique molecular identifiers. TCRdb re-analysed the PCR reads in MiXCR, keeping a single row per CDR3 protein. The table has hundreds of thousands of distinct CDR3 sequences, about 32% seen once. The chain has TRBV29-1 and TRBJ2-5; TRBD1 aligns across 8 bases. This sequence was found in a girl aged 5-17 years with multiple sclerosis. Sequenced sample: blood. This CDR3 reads CSVDGQGAWETQYF. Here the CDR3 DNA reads TGCAGCGTTGATGGGCAGGGGGCATGGGAGACCCAGTACTTC.